The rows below give T cell receptor beta chains drawn from one sample of a study of blood T cell repertoires in COVID-19. Measured with immunoSEQ multiplex PCR; TCRdb has only the in-frame clones, and not every one. The table includes over 150,000 clones, about nine tenths detected once. Sequenced sample: PBMCs or T cells enriched from blood (not recorded which). The receptors here all came from a woman aged 25 to 39 who had recovered from COVID-19. Each CDR3 is given without its conserved first and last residue. Clone size, where shown, is once, few, many, or a class for clones that have expanded.

- TRBJ2-2 TRBV5-1 ASSLASGGNTGELF
few TRBJ1-5 TRBV6-1 ASSESPGGRNQPQH
- TRBJ1-1 TRBV7-2 ASSLVPENTEAF
- TRBJ2-7 TRBV3-1/TRBV3-2 ASSQDRGGLGEQY
- TRBJ2-3 TRBV6-5 ASSYELLSPQY
- TRBJ1-1 TRBV10-3 AITPGQGDTEAF
- TRBJ2-3 TRBV5-5 ASSANRGLADTQY
- TRBJ1-6 TRBV6-5 AIARGVRSPLH
- TRBJ1-5 TRBV5-1 ASSPGEINQPQH
- TRBJ2-5 TRBV5-6 ASSSDRGFQETQY
few TRBJ1-2 TRBV7-8 ASSSDLGGASYGYT
- TRBJ1-2 TRBV18 ASSPVQNGYT
- TRBJ1-6 TRBV6-2/TRBV6-3 ASSYSRDSPLH
many TRBJ2-1 TRBV27 ASSLGGTDPYNEQF
- TRBJ1-1 TRBV28 ASSSKAMNTEAF
once TRBJ2-4 TRBV11-3 ASSPTVSGAKNIQY
- TRBJ1-2 TRBV7-2 ASSLEGVLYGYT
- TRBJ1-2 TRBV12-5 ASGLEGYGYT
- TRBJ2-3 TRBV7-9 ASRPGTIKGTDTQY
- TRBJ2-5 TRBV7-3 ASSLVSSGTNREETQY
- TRBJ1-4 TRBV19 ASSIPGDSNEKLF
once TRBJ2-1 TRBV24-1 ATSDLKGGRLANEQF
- TRBJ2-5 TRBV7-9 ASSSGLAVKETQY
- TRBJ2-7 TRBV19 ASSTLRGEQY
- TRBJ1-2 TRBV28 ASTPGPGGYGYT
- TRBJ1-2 TRBV4-2 ASSPETANPSYGYT
- TRBJ1-2 TRBV19 ASSIDRGSGYT
- TRBJ2-7 TRBV13 ASSSSALDSREQY
- TRBJ2-7 TRBV9 ASSVGVSGSYEQY
few TRBJ1-6 TRBV5-1 ASSFGQGGSPLH
- TRBJ1-3 TRBV6-5 ASRQFSGNTIY
- TRBJ2-7 TRBV29-1 SVGSRHSSYEQY
- TRBJ2-5 TRBV7-2 ASSKGQGQGILGETQY
- TRBJ2-3 TRBV12-5 ASGPGLTDTQY
few TRBJ2-1 TRBV19 ASSNIDRDGGEQF
- TRBJ2-7 TRBV25-1 ATSGQGAYEQY
- TRBJ2-5 TRBV5-1 ASSLAGRETQY
- TRBJ2-2 TRBV30 AGEPGQGITGELF
- TRBJ1-2 TRBV4-3 ASSQDQGYYGYT
- TRBJ1-3 TRBV18 ASSPRGDGNTIY
- TRBJ2-1 TRBV18 ASSPASGAKYNEQF
- TRBJ2-7 TRBV4-3 ASSQDAGEEQY
- TRBJ1-2 TRBV11-3 ASSLVSHLTTSANYGYT
once TRBJ2-2 TRBV2 ASTLGERGELF
- TRBJ1-1 TRBV30 AWGSGMFTEAF
few TRBJ1-5 TRBV15 ATSRDLAVYSNQPQH
- TRBJ2-1 TRBV27 ATQAAGAINEQF
few TRBJ1-6 TRBV4-1 ASSPNRESPLH
- TRBJ2-1 TRBV7-2 ASSSRPGTGTYNEQF
- TRBJ1-2 TRBV24-1 ATSDPRQGANYGYT
- TRBJ2-1 TRBV6-5 ASTTDRGNEQF
- TRBJ1-2 TRBV2 ASSVRGGYGYT
- TRBJ1-1 TRBV6-2/TRBV6-3 ASSYSGGRTIMNTEAF
- TRBJ1-2 TRBV7-9 ASSLGQGTNYGYT
- TRBJ1-4 TRBV5-5 ASSLTELAEKLF
- TRBJ1-6 TRBV11-2 ASSYKAGFSYNSPLH
- TRBJ2-1 TRBV19 ASSIPPLRSYNEQF
- TRBJ1-2 TRBV4-2 ASSPTPGGYNYGYT